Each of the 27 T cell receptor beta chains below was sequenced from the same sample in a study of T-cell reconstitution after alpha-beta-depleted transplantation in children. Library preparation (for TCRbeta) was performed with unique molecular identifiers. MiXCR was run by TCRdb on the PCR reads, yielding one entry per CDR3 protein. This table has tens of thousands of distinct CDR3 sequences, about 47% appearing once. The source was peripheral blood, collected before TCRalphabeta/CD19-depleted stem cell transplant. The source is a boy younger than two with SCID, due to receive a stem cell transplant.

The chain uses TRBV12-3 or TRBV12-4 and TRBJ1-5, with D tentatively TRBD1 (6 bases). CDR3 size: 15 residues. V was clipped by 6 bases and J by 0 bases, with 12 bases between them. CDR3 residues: CASSPTGISNQPQHF. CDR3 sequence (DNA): TGTGCCAGCAGCCCTACAGGGATTAGCAATCAGCCCCAGCATTTT.

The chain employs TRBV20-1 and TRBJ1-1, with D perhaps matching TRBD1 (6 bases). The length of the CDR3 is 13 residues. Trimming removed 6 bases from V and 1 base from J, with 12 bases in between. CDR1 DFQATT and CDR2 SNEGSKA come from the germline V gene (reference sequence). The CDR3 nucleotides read TGCAGTGCCCCGGGACACCAGAACACTGAAGCTTTCTTT. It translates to CSAPGHQNTEAFF.

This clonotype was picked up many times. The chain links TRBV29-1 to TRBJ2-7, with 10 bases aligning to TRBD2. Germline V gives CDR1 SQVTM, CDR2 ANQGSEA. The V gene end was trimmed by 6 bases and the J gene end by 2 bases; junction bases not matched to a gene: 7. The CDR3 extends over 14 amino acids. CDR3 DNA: TGCAGCGTAAGATCAGCGGGGGGGCCCTACGAGCAGTACTTC. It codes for CSVRSAGGPYEQYF.

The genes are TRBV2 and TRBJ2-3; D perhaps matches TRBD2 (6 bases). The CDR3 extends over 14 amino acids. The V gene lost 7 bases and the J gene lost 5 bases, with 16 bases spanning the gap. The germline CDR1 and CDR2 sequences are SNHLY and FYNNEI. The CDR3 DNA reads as TGTGCCAGCACTTGGCGACTAGGCGGAGATACGCAGTATTTT. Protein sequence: CASTWRLGGDTQYF.

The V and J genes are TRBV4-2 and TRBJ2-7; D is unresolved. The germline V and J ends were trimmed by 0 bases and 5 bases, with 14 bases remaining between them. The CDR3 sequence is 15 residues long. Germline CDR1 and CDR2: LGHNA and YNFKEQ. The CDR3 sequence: CASSQERSGRDEQYF. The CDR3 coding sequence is TGTGCCAGCAGCCAAGAGAGGTCGGGTCGTGACGAGCAGTACTTC.

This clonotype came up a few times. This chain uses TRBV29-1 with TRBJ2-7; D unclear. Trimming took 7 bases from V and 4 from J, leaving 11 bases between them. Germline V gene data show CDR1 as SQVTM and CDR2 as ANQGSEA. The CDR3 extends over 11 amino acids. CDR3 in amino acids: CSAGKKYEQYF. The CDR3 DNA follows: TGCAGCGCCGGAAAAAAATACGAGCAGTACTTC.

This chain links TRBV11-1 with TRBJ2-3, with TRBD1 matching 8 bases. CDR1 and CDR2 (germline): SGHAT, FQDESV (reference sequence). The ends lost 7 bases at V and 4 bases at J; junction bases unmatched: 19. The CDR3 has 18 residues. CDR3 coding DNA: TGTGCCAGCACCTACCGGGGCCCTCGGGACAGGCGGGCAGATACGCAGTATTTT. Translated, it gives CASTYRGPRDRRADTQYF. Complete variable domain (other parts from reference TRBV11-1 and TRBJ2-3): EAEVAQSPRYKITEKSQAVAFWCDPISGHATLYWYRQILGQGPELLVQFQDESVVDDSQLPKDRFSAERLKGVDSTLKIQPAELGDSAMYLCASTYRGPRDRRADTQYFGPGTRLTVL.

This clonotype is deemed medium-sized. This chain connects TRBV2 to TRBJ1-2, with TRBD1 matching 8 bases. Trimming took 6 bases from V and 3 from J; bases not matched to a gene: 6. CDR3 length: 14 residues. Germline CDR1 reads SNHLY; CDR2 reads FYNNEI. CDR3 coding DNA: TGTGCCAGCAGGGACAGGGCCGTTTACTATGGCTACACCTTC. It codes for CASRDRAVYYGYTF. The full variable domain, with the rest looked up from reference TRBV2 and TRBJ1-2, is EPEVTQTPSHQVTQMGQEVILRCVPISNHLYFYWYRQILGQKVEFLVSFYNNEISEKSEIFDDQFSVERPDGSNFTLKIRSTKLEDSAMYFCASRDRAVYYGYTFGSGTRLTVV.

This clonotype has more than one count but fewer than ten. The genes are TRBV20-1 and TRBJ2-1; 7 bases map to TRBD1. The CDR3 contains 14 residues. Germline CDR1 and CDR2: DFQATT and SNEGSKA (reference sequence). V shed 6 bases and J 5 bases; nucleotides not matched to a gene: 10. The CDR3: CSARGDRVNNEQFF. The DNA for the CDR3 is TGCAGTGCCAGGGGAGACAGGGTTAACAATGAGCAGTTCTTC.

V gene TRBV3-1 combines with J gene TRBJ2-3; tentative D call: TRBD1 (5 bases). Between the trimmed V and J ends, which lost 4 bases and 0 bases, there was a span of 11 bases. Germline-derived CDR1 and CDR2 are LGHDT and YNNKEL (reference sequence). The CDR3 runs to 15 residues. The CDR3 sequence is CASSLDSASTDTQYF. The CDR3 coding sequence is TGTGCCAGCAGCCTCGACAGCGCTAGCACAGATACGCAGTATTTT.

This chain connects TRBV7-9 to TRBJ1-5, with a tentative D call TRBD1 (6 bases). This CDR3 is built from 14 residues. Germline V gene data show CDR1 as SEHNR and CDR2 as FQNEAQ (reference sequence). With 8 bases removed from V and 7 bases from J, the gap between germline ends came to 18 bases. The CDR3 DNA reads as TGTGCCAGCGTCTTAGATCAGGGGCTCCAGCCCCAGCATTTT. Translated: CASVLDQGLQPQHF.

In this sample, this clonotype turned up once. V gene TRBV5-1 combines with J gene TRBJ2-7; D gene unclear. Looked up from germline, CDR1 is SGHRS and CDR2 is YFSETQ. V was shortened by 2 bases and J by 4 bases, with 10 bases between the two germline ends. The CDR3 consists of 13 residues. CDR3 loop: CASSFIAEYEQYF. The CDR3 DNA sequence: TGCGCCAGCAGCTTCATCGCGGAGTACGAGCAGTACTTC. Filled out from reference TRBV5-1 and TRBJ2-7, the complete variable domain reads KAGVTQTPRYLIKTRGQQVTLSCSPISGHRSVSWYQQTPGQGLQFLFEYFSETQRNKGNFPGRFSGRQFSNSRSEMNVSTLELGDSALYLCASSFIAEYEQYFGPGTRLTVT.

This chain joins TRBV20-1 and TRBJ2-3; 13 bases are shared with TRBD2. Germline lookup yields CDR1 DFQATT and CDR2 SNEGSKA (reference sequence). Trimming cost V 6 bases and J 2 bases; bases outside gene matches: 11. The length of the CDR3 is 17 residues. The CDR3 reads CSAWGLAGIGATDTQYF. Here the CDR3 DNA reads TGCAGTGCCTGGGGACTAGCGGGAATTGGGGCCACAGATACGCAGTATTTT.

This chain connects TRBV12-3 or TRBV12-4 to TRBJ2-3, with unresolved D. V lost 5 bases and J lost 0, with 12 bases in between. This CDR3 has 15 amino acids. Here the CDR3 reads CASSPRTFSTDTQYF. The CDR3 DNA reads TGTGCCAGCAGTCCCCGGACCTTTAGCACAGATACGCAGTATTTT.

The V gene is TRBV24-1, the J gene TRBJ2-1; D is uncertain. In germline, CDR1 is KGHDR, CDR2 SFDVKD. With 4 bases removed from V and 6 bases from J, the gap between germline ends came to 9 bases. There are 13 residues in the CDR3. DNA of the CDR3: TGTGCCACCAGTGACCCGTCGTTCAATGAGCAGTTCTTC. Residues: CATSDPSFNEQFF.

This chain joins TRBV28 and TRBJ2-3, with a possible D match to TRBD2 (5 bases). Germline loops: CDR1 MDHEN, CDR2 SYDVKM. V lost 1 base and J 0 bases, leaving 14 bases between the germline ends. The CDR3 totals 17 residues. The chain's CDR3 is CASSLLLVGLSTDTQYF. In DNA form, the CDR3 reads TGTGCCAGCAGTTTATTATTGGTAGGACTTAGCACAGATACGCAGTATTTT. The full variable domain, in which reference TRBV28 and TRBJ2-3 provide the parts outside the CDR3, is DVKVTQSSRYLVKRTGEKVFLECVQDMDHENMFWYRQDPGLGLRLIYFSYDVKMKEKGDIPEGYSVSREKKERFSLILESASTNQTSMYLCASSLLLVGLSTDTQYFGPGTRLTVL.

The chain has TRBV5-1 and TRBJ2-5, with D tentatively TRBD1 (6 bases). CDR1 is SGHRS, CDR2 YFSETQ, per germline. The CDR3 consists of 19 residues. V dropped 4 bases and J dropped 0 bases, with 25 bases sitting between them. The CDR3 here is CASSPGDIPDFFYQETQYF. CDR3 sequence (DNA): TGCGCCAGCAGCCCTGGGGACATACCCGATTTTTTTTACCAAGAGACCCAGTACTTC.

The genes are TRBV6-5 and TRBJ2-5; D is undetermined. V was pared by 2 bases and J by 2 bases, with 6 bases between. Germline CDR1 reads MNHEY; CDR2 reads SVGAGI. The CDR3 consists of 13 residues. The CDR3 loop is CASSYEPQETQYF. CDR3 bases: TGTGCCAGCAGTTACGAGCCACAAGAGACCCAGTACTTC.

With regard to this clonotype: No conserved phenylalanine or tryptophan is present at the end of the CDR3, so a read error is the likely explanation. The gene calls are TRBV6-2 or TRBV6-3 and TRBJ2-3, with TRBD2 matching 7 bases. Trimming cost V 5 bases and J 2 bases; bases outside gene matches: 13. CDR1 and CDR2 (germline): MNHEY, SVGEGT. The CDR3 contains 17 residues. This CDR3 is CASSQSASGFFTDTQYL. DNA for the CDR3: TGTGCCAGCAGTCAGTCCGCTAGCGGCTTTTTCACAGATACGCAGTATTTG.

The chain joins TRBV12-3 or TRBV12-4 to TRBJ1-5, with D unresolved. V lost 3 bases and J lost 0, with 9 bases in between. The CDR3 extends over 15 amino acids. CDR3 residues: CASSLDGDSNQPQHF. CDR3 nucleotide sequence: TGTGCCAGCAGTTTGGACGGGGATAGCAATCAGCCCCAGCATTTT.

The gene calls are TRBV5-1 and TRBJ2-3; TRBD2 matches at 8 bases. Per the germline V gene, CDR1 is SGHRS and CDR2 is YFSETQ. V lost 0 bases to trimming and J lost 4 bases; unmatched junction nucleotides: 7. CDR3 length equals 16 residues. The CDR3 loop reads CASSLEGLAGADTQYF. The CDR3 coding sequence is TGCGCCAGCAGCTTGGAAGGACTAGCAGGCGCAGATACGCAGTATTTT.

CDR3 loop: CASSLEATAPTYTF. As DNA, the CDR3 is TGCGCCAGCAGCTTGGAGGCGACGGCACCCACCTACACCTTC. V usage is TRBV5-1 and J usage is TRBJ1-2; D is unclear. Germline CDR1 SGHRS, CDR2 YFSETQ. The CDR3 runs 14 residues. Trimming left V 0 bases short and J 10 bases short, with 16 bases between.

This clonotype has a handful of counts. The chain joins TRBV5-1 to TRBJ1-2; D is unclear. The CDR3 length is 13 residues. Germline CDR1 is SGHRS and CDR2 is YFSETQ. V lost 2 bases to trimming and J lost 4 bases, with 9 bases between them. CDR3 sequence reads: CASSFLGSYGYTF. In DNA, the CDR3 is TGCGCCAGCAGCTTCTTGGGCTCCTATGGCTACACCTTC.

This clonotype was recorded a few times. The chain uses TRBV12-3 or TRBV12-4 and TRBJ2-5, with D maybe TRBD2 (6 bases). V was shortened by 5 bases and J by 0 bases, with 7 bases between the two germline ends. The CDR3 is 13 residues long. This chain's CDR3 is CASSAGHQETQYF. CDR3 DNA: TGTGCCAGCAGTGCGGGACACCAAGAGACCCAGTACTTC.

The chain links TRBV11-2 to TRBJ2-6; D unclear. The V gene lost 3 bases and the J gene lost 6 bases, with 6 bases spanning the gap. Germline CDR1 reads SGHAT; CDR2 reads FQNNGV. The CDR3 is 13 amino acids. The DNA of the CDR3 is TGTGCCAGCAGCTTGGCCCTGGCCAACGTCCTGACTTTC. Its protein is CASSLALANVLTF.

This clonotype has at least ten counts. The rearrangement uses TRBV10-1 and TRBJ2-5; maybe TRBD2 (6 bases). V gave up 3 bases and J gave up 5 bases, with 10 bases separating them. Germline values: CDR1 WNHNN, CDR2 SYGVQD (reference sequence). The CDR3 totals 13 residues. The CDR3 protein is CASSDSGEETQYF. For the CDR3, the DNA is TGCGCCAGCAGTGATTCGGGAGAGGAGACCCAGTACTTC.

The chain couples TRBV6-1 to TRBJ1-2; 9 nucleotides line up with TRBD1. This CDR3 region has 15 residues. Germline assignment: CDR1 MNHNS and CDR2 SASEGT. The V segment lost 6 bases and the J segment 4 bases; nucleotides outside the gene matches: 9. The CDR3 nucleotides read TGTGCCAGCAGCCCATTGGGACAGGGTATCTATGGCTACACCTTC. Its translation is CASSPLGQGIYGYTF.